The 19 T cell receptor beta chains listed next were all sequenced from one sample in a study of CD8+ T cells in alopecia areata. The treatment was: oral pan-JAK inhibitor, 5-10 mg twice daily. Following RNA extraction, reverse transcription yielded cDNA that acted as the sequencing template. The assay was immunoSEQ multiplex PCR, and TCRdb's table has in-frame clones only and misses some. The sample has around 200,000 clones, about 60% seen once. The specimen comprised CD8+ T cells sorted from blood, sampled at week 24, from a patient treated with tofacitinib. The origin of the receptors is a human donor with alopecia areata.

V and J are TRBV5-6 and TRBJ1-4; no firm D call. Germline lookup yields CDR1 SGHDT and CDR2 YYEEEE. V gave up 1 base and J gave up 3 bases, with 10 bases separating them. CDR3 size: 15 residues. In DNA, the CDR3 is TGTGCCAGCAGCTTGATAAGTGCACCTAATGAAAAACTGTTTTTT. Translation: CASSLISAPNEKLFF.

The J gene is TRBJ2-7, the V gene TRBV5-6; D uncertain. V lost 0 bases to trimming and J lost 0 bases, with 7 bases between them. The CDR3 contains 14 residues. CDR1 is SGHDT and CDR2 is YYEEEE in the germline V gene. The CDR3 spells CASSLELISYEQYF. Written as DNA, the CDR3 is TGTGCCAGCAGCTTGGAACTAATCTCCTACGAGCAGTACTTC.

The rearrangement joins TRBV15 to TRBJ2-7, with D hard to call. The CDR3 has 15 amino acids. From germline, CDR1 is LNHNV and CDR2 YYDKDF (reference sequence). V was shortened by 0 bases and J by 0 bases, with 9 bases between the two germline ends. The CDR3 coding sequence is TGTGCCACCAGCAGAGACCGACCTTACTCCTACGAGCAGTACTTC. It translates to CATSRDRPYSYEQYF.

The rearrangement uses TRBV2 and TRBJ1-2; 8 bases fit TRBD1. The CDR3 runs to 16 residues. Trimming removed 4 bases from V and 3 bases from J; junction bases left unmatched: 10. Germline loops: CDR1 SNHLY, CDR2 FYNNEI. For the CDR3, the DNA is TGTGCCAGCAGTGGTGGGTCCAGGGGGCTCTACTATGGCTACACCTTC. It encodes CASSGGSRGLYYGYTF.

This chain uses TRBV30 with TRBJ2-7; 7 bases are a match to TRBD1. CDR1 GTSNPN and CDR2 SVGIG come from the germline V gene (reference sequence). After removal of 3 bases from V and 3 bases from J, the junction contained 5 bases not matched to a gene. CDR3 length: 13 residues. This CDR3 is CAWSPTGHYEQYF. CDR3 coding DNA: TGTGCCTGGAGCCCGACAGGGCACTACGAGCAGTACTTC.

The chain carries TRBV27 and TRBJ1-2; no reliable D call. The CDR3 has 13 residues. The germline V gene has CDR1 MNHEY and CDR2 SMNVEV (reference sequence). V was shortened by 2 bases and J by 2 bases, with 6 bases between the two germline ends. CDR3 protein: CASSLKPNYGYTF. DNA of the CDR3: TGTGCCAGCAGTTTAAAACCAAACTATGGCTACACCTTC.

The rearrangement links TRBV27 to TRBJ2-7; TRBD1 is a possible D gene (5 bases). With 3 bases removed from V and 4 bases from J, the gap between germline ends came to 10 bases. The germline CDR1 and CDR2 sequences are MNHEY and SMNVEV (reference sequence). CDR3 length: 13 residues. CDR3 sequence: CASSFGANYEQYF. The CDR3 DNA reads TGTGCCAGCAGTTTTGGGGCTAATTACGAGCAGTACTTC.

Comment on this clone: Other DNA variants within this sample encode the same CDR3. The chain recombines TRBV5-1 with TRBJ2-7; D gene uncertain. The length of the CDR3 is 11 residues. V was trimmed by 0 bases and J by 4 bases, leaving 2 bases between them. The germline gives CDR1 SGHRS, CDR2 YFSETQ. The CDR3 region is CASSLGYEQYF. CDR3 sequence (DNA): TGCGCCAGCAGCTTGGGATACGAGCAGTACTTC. Based on the CDR3 plus reference TRBV5-1 and TRBJ2-7, the full variable domain is KAGVTQTPRYLIKTRGQQVTLSCSPISGHRSVSWYQQTPGQGLQFLFEYFSETQRNKGNFPGRFSGRQFSNSRSEMNVSTLELGDSALYLCASSLGYEQYFGPGTRLTVT.

DNA of the CDR3: TGCAGCGTTGAAGATGGTGGGCGGGACAGGGGCCCATACAATGAGCAGTTCTTC. This gives the protein CSVEDGGRDRGPYNEQFF. V gene TRBV29-1 combines with J gene TRBJ2-1; 10 bases line up with TRBD1. The CDR3 runs to 18 residues. Germline CDR1 SQVTM, CDR2 ANQGSEA. V shed 0 bases, J shed 4 bases, and the junction held 12 bases outside the gene matches.

The genes are TRBV7-9 and TRBJ2-7; the match to TRBD1 covers 7 bases. Germline V gives CDR1 SEHNR, CDR2 FQNEAQ (reference sequence). Trimming removed 6 bases from V and 0 bases from J; junction bases left unmatched: 2. This CDR3 region has 13 residues. DNA for the CDR3: TGTGCCAGCAGGACAGGGTTCTCCTACGAGCAGTACTTC. As protein: CASRTGFSYEQYF. Filled out from reference TRBV7-9 and TRBJ2-7, the complete variable domain reads DTGVSQNPRHKITKRGQNVTFRCDPISEHNRLYWYRQTLGQGPEFLTYFQNEAQLEKSRLLSDRFSAERPKGSFSTLEIQRTEQGDSAMYLCASRTGFSYEQYFGPGTRLTVT.

V is TRBV4-2 and J is TRBJ1-4; D not resolved. V dropped 0 bases and J dropped 6 bases, with 11 bases sitting between them. CDR3 size: 15 residues. Germline CDR1 and CDR2: LGHNA and YNFKEQ. The CDR3 DNA reads TGTGCCAGCAGCCAAGATGACAACGGATATGAAAAACTGTTTTTT. As protein: CASSQDDNGYEKLFF.

In this sample, this clone turned up a few times. CDR3 DNA: TGTGCCAGCAGTTACGAGAGGAGTCAGGCGAACACTGAAGCTTTCTTT. It encodes CASSYERSQANTEAFF. The rearrangement uses TRBV6-5 and TRBJ1-1; D is uncertain. The germline gives CDR1 MNHEY, CDR2 SVGAGI. V was shortened by 2 bases and J by 1 base, with 14 bases between the two germline ends. CDR3 length: 16 amino acids.

V is TRBV4-1 and J is TRBJ2-1, with 10 bases fitting TRBD1. The CDR3 is made up of 14 amino acids. Germline CDR1 MGHRA, CDR2 YSYEKL. V lost 4 bases, J lost 8 bases, and 5 bases stayed unmatched. The CDR3 coding sequence is TGCGCCAGCAGCCCCCGGGACAGGGGCCATGAGCAGTTCTTC. Its translation is CASSPRDRGHEQFF.

V usage is TRBV30 and J usage is TRBJ2-7; no clear D gene. Germline CDR1 GTSNPN, CDR2 SVGIG (reference sequence). The V and J ends lost 2 bases and 2 bases respectively, with 4 bases between them. There are 11 residues in the CDR3. Here the CDR3 DNA reads TGTGCCTGGAGTTCAGCCTACGAGCAGTACTTC. Its protein product is CAWSSAYEQYF.

The chain couples TRBV13 to TRBJ2-1, with a tentative D call TRBD2 (5 bases). The germline gives CDR1 PRHDT, CDR2 FYEKMQ (reference sequence). This CDR3 comprises 16 residues. V dropped 5 bases and J dropped 1 base, with 15 bases sitting between them. The CDR3, as DNA: TGTGCCAGCAGCCCAAGACCGGGAAGATCCTACAATGAGCAGTTCTTC. This sequence encodes CASSPRPGRSYNEQFF.

Only one count was recorded for this clone. The gene calls are TRBV15 and TRBJ2-5, with 9 positions matching TRBD1. Losses at the gene ends were 6 bases for V and 4 bases for J; bases not matched to a gene: 3. This CDR3 has 13 amino acids. From germline, CDR1 is LNHNV and CDR2 YYDKDF (reference sequence). The CDR3 coding sequence is TGTGCCACCAGGAACAGGGGGCGAGAGACCCAGTACTTC. Its protein is CATRNRGRETQYF.

This chain joins TRBV2 and TRBJ1-2, with 7 positions matching TRBD1. Trimming cost V 3 bases and J 4 bases; bases outside gene matches: 2. The CDR3 is made up of 13 amino acids. Germline-derived CDR1 and CDR2 are SNHLY and FYNNEI. CDR3 nucleotides: TGTGCCAGCAGTGACGGACAGGTCTATGGCTACACCTTC. Residues: CASSDGQVYGYTF.

V gene TRBV5-1 combines with J gene TRBJ1-3; possible D gene TRBD1, 5 bases. Germline V gene sequence: CDR1 SGHRS, CDR2 YFSETQ. This CDR3 has 14 amino acids. V lost 4 bases, J lost 0 bases, and 8 bases lay in between. Here the CDR3 reads CASSGDGSGNTIYF. The CDR3 nucleotides read TGCGCCAGCAGCGGGGACGGCTCTGGAAACACCATATATTTT. Together with reference TRBV5-1 and TRBJ1-3, the CDR3 gives the full variable domain: KAGVTQTPRYLIKTRGQQVTLSCSPISGHRSVSWYQQTPGQGLQFLFEYFSETQRNKGNFPGRFSGRQFSNSRSEMNVSTLELGDSALYLCASSGDGSGNTIYFGEGSWLTVV.

This clone was counted a few times. The same CDR3 arises from other DNA sequences in this sample as well. V is TRBV30 and J is TRBJ2-1; no firm D call. The CDR3 is 12 residues long. Trimming took 0 bases from V and 4 from J, leaving 4 bases between them. The germline V gene encodes CDR1 GTSNPN and CDR2 SVGIG (reference sequence). CDR3: CAWSVGYNEQFF. CDR3 sequence (DNA): TGTGCCTGGAGTGTTGGATACAATGAGCAGTTCTTC.